This is a list of T cell receptor beta chains from one sample in a study of OX40 agonist ivuxolimab in advanced cancers. The protocol was immunoSEQ multiplex PCR, while the TCRdb copy is restricted to in-frame clones and leaves out a portion. The profile shows fewer than 50,000 clones, about 81% of them singletons. Here the sequenced sample was CD4+ or CD8+ T cells sorted from blood, taken in a trial of the OX40 agonist ivuxolimab. The receptor set was obtained from an adult with an advanced solid tumor such as melanoma, head and neck, liver or kidney cancer. Both conserved end residues are part of each CDR3. D genes are given only for firm matches. Where a row states a size, it is once, few, many or the class of an expanded clone; other rows omit it.

clone_size,v_call,d_call,j_call,cdr3_nt,cdr3_aa
-,TRBV6-5,-,TRBJ1-1,TGTGCCAGCGGTACCACTGAAGCTTTCTTT,CASGTTEAFF
-,TRBV19,-,TRBJ2-1,TGTGCCAGTAGTGTGGACAGTGCGGTGTACAATGAGCAGTTCTTC,CASSVDSAVYNEQFF
few,TRBV30,TRBD2,TRBJ2-3,TGTGCCTGGAGTCAGCGGGAGCGGGATACGCAGTATTTT,CAWSQRERDTQYF
-,TRBV29-1,-,TRBJ2-1,TGCAGCGTTACCCGGGACTCGAACTACAATGAGCAGTTCTTC,CSVTRDSNYNEQFF
-,TRBV5-5,TRBD2,TRBJ2-2,TGTGCCAGCACCCTCCTGGCGGGAGGAGCAGAAGGGGAGCTGTTTTTT,CASTLLAGGAEGELFF
-,TRBV11-2,-,TRBJ1-4,TGTGCGATAGGGGGAGGGGAAAAACTGTTTTTT,CAIGGGEKLFF
-,TRBV11-2,TRBD1,TRBJ2-7,TGTGCCAGCAGCTCCGGGACAGGCTACGAGCAGTACTTC,CASSSGTGYEQYF
-,TRBV6-6,-,TRBJ2-7,TGTGCCAGCAGTTACTTGGTAGATCAGGGGCCTACGGAGCAGTACTTC,CASSYLVDQGPTEQYF
-,TRBV7-2,TRBD2,TRBJ2-5,TGTGCCAGCAGCGTAGCGGGAACTTCGGAAGAGACCCAGTACTTC,CASSVAGTSEETQYF
-,TRBV11-1,TRBD1,TRBJ1-1,TGTGCCAGCAGCTGGGACAGTGGAAGGGCGAACACTGAAGCTTTCTTT,CASSWDSGRANTEAFF
-,TRBV4-3,-,TRBJ2-1,TGCGCCAGCAGCTTACTCTACCGGGACACCGGCTACAATGAGCAGTTCTTC,CASSLLYRDTGYNEQFF
few,TRBV5-6,-,TRBJ1-6,TGTGCCAGCAGCTTAGGAGAACCGTCACCCCTCCACTTT,CASSLGEPSPLHF
-,TRBV6-6,-,TRBJ2-2,TGTGCCAGCAGTTTGAGCACCGGGGAGCTGTTTTTT,CASSLSTGELFF
-,TRBV7-6,TRBD1,TRBJ1-1,TGTGCCAGCAGCAAAGGGACAGGGAACACTGAAGCTTTCTTT,CASSKGTGNTEAFF
few,TRBV19,-,TRBJ1-1,TGTGCCAGTAGTATAAAGGGTGATACTGAAGCTTTCTTT,CASSIKGDTEAFF
-,TRBV29-1,-,TRBJ2-3,TGCAGCGTTGATTTGGGCACAGATACGCAGTATTTT,CSVDLGTDTQYF
-,TRBV7-2,TRBD1,TRBJ1-2,TGTGCCAGCAGCTTAGGGCCCGGGTTGCAGGGGGCTTTAGACTATGGCTACACCTTC,CASSLGPGLQGALDYGYTF
few,TRBV2,-,TRBJ2-3,TGTGCCAGCAGTGAAGCGTGGCAGGTCGGTGGCACAGATACGCAGTATTTT,CASSEAWQVGGTDTQYF
-,TRBV6-5,-,TRBJ1-2,TGTGCCAGCAGTTCGACAAACTATGGCTACACCTTC,CASSSTNYGYTF
-,TRBV7-2,TRBD2,TRBJ2-2,TGTGCCAGCCGACCTGGTCTAGCGGGGTACACCGGGGAGCTGTTTTTT,CASRPGLAGYTGELFF
-,TRBV5-1,TRBD2,TRBJ2-7,TGCGCCAGCAGCTTGGTGCCTCCGGGACTAGCCTACGAGCAGTACTTC,CASSLVPPGLAYEQYF